What follows describes a single T cell receptor (beta chain). The CDR3 sequence is 15 residues long. The germline CDR1 and CDR2 sequences are SGHNT and YYREEE (reference sequence). The V end lost 0 bases, the J end lost 5 bases, and 14 bases lay between the germline ends. The data were obtained in a study of control samples from healthy donors and cancer patients. Using immunoSEQ multiplex PCR, the repertoire was profiled, and TCRdb retains in-frame clones only, with some absent. The sample has 95,000 to 150,000 clones; around 87% are singletons. This sequence was found in a man aged 55 to 70 in good health. This chain connects TRBV5-4 to TRBJ2-5; the D is unclear. The sample comprised blood. The DNA for the CDR3 is TGTGCCAGCAGCTTGGCCAGCTCACCTGCGGAGACCCAGTACTTC. It codes for CASSLASSPAETQYF.